This entry describes one T cell receptor beta chain. What antigen it recognizes has not been identified. Per-base qualities were not stored, and no clone one base away is much larger. These data are taken from a study of cytomegalovirus exposure and HLA in healthy donors (dated by TCRdb to the late 2010s). About the investigation overall: A later analysis indicated that the 110 or so validation repertoires were generated on the platform also employed for the 650 to 850 repertoires of the first cohort. Along with the approximately 700-subject first cohort, a separate validation cohort of over a hundred different subjects was used. The study was designed to test whether signatures of past pathogen exposure could be identified by cataloging public T cell receptors. To predict cytomegalovirus infection status, the study combined high-throughput TCR immunosequencing, statistical association of individual TCRs with disease status, and machine learning.

Library construction relied on the immunoSEQ multiplex PCR assay. The published analysis was carried out like this. To diagnose cytomegalovirus status from the catalog of TCR beta chain sequences, a statistical classification framework was built. The table comes from immuneACCESS by way of TCRdb, which keeps in-frame sequences with V and J called. Part of the clones is missing from these tables; in studies checked, under half for an unresolved V gene and the rest for unknown reasons. That table is the source of V, J and clone size, and D and trimming were worked out from the DNA. The sample table records about 130,000 clones; roughly 93% of these occur just once. The biggest ten clones account for approximately 1.3% of the sample. The donors belonged to the validation cohort of under 150 subjects, which was separate from the 666-subject first cohort. CDR1 SEHNR and CDR2 FQNEAQ are derived from the germline V gene (reference sequence). The CDR3 runs 17 residues from the cysteine to the phenylalanine. Just the 51-base CDR3 DNA is kept, in frame starting at base 1. Here V drops 2 bases and J drops 0 bases, and the junction holds 7 bases not matched to any gene.

On the study overall, not on this receptor specifically: Subsequent analysis determined that TCRs grouped into clusters in the first cohort also showed a tendency toward co-occurrence across the 130 or so validation repertoires, and 85% to 95% of cluster scores exceeded 0. The study gave a list of under 200 TCR beta chains associated with cytomegalovirus. A later analysis had no HLA typing for the validation cohort, so co-occurrence there was scored across all 120 repertoires. According to the authors, the approach could potentially be generalized to other disease states and immunological phenotypes. Most TCR sequences were observed very rarely across donors, whereas some public TCRs were present in many individuals. In vitro tests confirmed that a few of the cytomegalovirus-associated TCR beta chains recognize cytomegalovirus antigens. In both the original and validation cohorts, the classifier was reported to diagnose cytomegalovirus status with high specificity and sensitivity.

The clonotype originates from a young woman in good health and CMV-seronegative. The material sequenced was PBMCs. Recombination connected TRBV7-9 to TRBJ1-5; the junction holds 7 bases that match TRBD1. The CDR3 corresponds to CASSLLGQKDSNQPQHF. The DNA reads TGTGCCAGCAGCTTACTGGGACAGAAGGATAGCAATCAGCCCCAGCATTTT.